This entry lists 24 T cell receptor beta chains sequenced from one sample in a study of early T cells in non-severe SARS-CoV-2 infection. MiXCR, run by TCRdb on the 5' RACE reads, gives a single entry per CDR3 protein. This sample has 98,000 or so distinct CDR3 sequences; about an eighth occur once, and the top ten carry around 3%. The specimen was whole blood. Every receptor here comes from an adult who was a healthcare worker with PCR-confirmed SARS-CoV-2 infection or an uninfected control (not recorded which).

This clonotype occurred many times. The genes are TRBV4-1 and TRBJ2-7, with D possibly being TRBD2 (6 bases). The germline V gene encodes CDR1 MGHRA and CDR2 YSYEKL. V lost 5 bases, J lost 7 bases, and 24 bases lay in between. This CDR3 contains 16 residues. DNA of the CDR3: TGCGCCAGCAGCAGGAACCAGGGACTCCCCGGCCGGGAGCAGTACTTC. Protein sequence: CASSRNQGLPGREQYF.

This clonotype was picked up many times. J is TRBJ2-3 and V is TRBV9, with TRBD2 identical over 10 bases. The germline gives CDR1 SGDLS, CDR2 YYNGEE. The length of the CDR3 is 16 residues. With 3 bases clipped from V and 6 bases from J, the junction kept 10 bases outside the gene matches. CDR3 nucleotides: TGTGCCAGCAGCGCGGGGAGCGGGAGGGCGGCTGATACGCAGTATTTT. The encoded protein is CASSAGSGRAADTQYF.

In its sample, this clonotype was seen many times. The genes are TRBV6-4 and TRBJ2-3, with 14 bases lining up with TRBD2. The CDR3 extends over 17 amino acids. Germline V gene sequence: CDR1 MRHNA, CDR2 SNTAGT. J lost 0 bases, V lost 6 bases, and 5 bases had no gene match. This CDR3 reads CASSEGLAGESTDTQYF. As DNA, the CDR3 is TGTGCCAGCAGCGAGGGACTAGCGGGGGAGAGCACAGATACGCAGTATTTT.

This clonotype was observed a handful of times. This chain connects TRBV7-8 to TRBJ2-2, with TRBD2 identical over 9 bases. V shed 6 bases, J shed 4 bases, and the junction held 6 bases outside the gene matches. The V gene's germline CDR1 is SGHVS and CDR2 FQNEAQ. The CDR3 totals 15 residues. CDR3 amino acids: CASSHGAGGTGELFF. The CDR3 nucleotides read TGTGCCAGCAGTCACGGAGCGGGGGGCACCGGGGAGCTGTTTTTT.

There are a few counts of this clonotype. The chain recombines TRBV5-6 with TRBJ1-1; TRBD1 is a possible D gene (6 bases). V was shortened by 4 bases and J by 8 bases, with 21 bases between the two germline ends. This CDR3 has 15 residues. Germline V lookup: CDR1 SGHDT, CDR2 YYEEEE. CDR3 sequence reads: CASSPIGQILGEAFF. The CDR3 coding sequence is TGTGCCAGCAGCCCCATCGGACAGATCCTGGGGGAAGCTTTCTTT.

CDR3 coding DNA: TGTGCCAGCAGTGATGCGGGGGGTAGTGAGCAGTTCTTC. It encodes CASSDAGGSEQFF. The chain employs TRBV6-1 and TRBJ2-1, with 8 bases identical to TRBD2. Trimming at V came to 3 bases and at J to 9 bases, leaving 4 bases not matched to a gene. The germline V gene has CDR1 MNHNS and CDR2 SASEGT. This CDR3 has 13 amino acids.

The chain is built from TRBV7-2 and TRBJ2-1; no reliable D call. Trimming shortened V by 4 bases and J by 5 bases, and 9 bases separated the two germline ends. From germline, CDR1 is SGHTA and CDR2 FQGNSA. The CDR3 loop spans 13 amino acids. In nucleotides, the CDR3 is TGTGCCAGCAGCTCTGTAACTGACAATGAGCAGTTCTTC. Translated: CASSSVTDNEQFF.

Many counts were recorded for this clonotype. The chain combines TRBV20-1 with TRBJ2-4; D might be TRBD1 (6 bases). V lost 5 bases and J 5 bases, leaving 13 bases between the germline ends. The CDR3 is 13 residues long. Looked up from germline, CDR1 is DFQATT and CDR2 is SNEGSKA (reference sequence). In DNA, the CDR3 is TGCAGTGCTCGAGGGGGATCTGAAAACATTCAGTACTTC. This sequence encodes CSARGGSENIQYF.

This clonotype showed up many times. This chain links TRBV7-2 with TRBJ2-1; D may be TRBD1 or TRBD2 (5 bases each). Germline V gene data show CDR1 as SGHTA and CDR2 as FQGNSA. V lost 0 bases to trimming and J lost 12 bases, with 18 bases between them. CDR3 length: 15 residues. In DNA form, the CDR3 reads TGTGCCAGCAGCTTAGCGCGGGTTCAGGGCGGTGGGCAGTTCTTC. Encoded protein: CASSLARVQGGGQFF.

This clonotype has only a few counts. This chain links TRBV19 with TRBJ1-2; D perhaps matches TRBD1 (5 bases). The germline V gene has CDR1 LNHDA and CDR2 SQIVND (reference sequence). CDR3 length equals 12 residues. V was clipped by 5 bases and J by 8 bases, with 12 bases between them. CDR3 residues: CASSSRDGGYTF. CDR3 coding DNA: TGTGCCAGTAGTTCCCGGGACGGGGGCTACACCTTC.

This clonotype appeared a few times. The CDR3 here is CASSLALRGMTGRTEAFF. As DNA, the CDR3 is TGTGCCAGCAGTTTAGCGTTAAGGGGCATGACAGGGAGGACTGAAGCTTTCTTT. This chain uses TRBV12-3 or TRBV12-4 with TRBJ1-1; TRBD1 agrees at 7 bases. The CDR3 is 18 residues long. The junction had 15 bases not matched to a gene; V was cut back by 0 bases and J by 5 bases.

The gene calls are TRBV5-1 and TRBJ2-3, with 16 bases aligning to TRBD2. After removal of 3 bases from V and 3 bases from J, the junction contained 10 bases not matched to a gene. Germline V lookup: CDR1 SGHRS, CDR2 YFSETQ. The CDR3 is 19 amino acids. CDR3 DNA sequence: TGCGCCAGCAGCTCGGATTTGGGACTAGCGGGGGGGCCGACAGATACGCAGTATTTT. Its translation: CASSSDLGLAGGPTDTQYF.

Ten or more counts support this clonotype. A read error may produce the germline difference seen at one junction end. The genes are TRBV14 and TRBJ2-2; D is possibly TRBD2 (6 bases). The CDR3 is 14 residues long. Germline V gene sequence: CDR1 SGHDN, CDR2 FVKESK. The CDR3 sequence is CASRKGLNPGELFF. The CDR3, as DNA: TGTGCCAGCAGAAAGGGACTGAACCCCGGGGAGCTGTTTTTT.

The chain couples TRBV6-5 to TRBJ1-3, with D uncertain. This CDR3 has 11 amino acids. Germline CDR1 and CDR2: MNHEY and SVGAGI. Trimming took 8 bases from V and 0 from J, leaving 2 bases between them. The chain's CDR3 is CASGSGNTIYF. The CDR3 bases are TGTGCCAGCGGCTCTGGAAACACCATATATTTT.

This clonotype showed up just a few times. The chain is built from TRBV7-2 and TRBJ2-1; D perhaps matches TRBD2 (6 bases). The CDR3 is 18 residues long. CDR1 and CDR2 (germline): SGHTA, FQGNSA. Trimming took 0 bases from V and 5 from J, leaving 20 bases between them. The DNA of the CDR3 is TGTGCCAGCAGCTTAGCTGGGGCGTGGGCGGGGAATAACAATGAGCAGTTCTTC. Translation: CASSLAGAWAGNNNEQFF. Filled out from reference TRBV7-2 and TRBJ2-1, the complete variable domain reads GAGVSQSPSNKVTEKGKDVELRCDPISGHTALYWYRQSLGQGLEFLIYFQGNSAPDKSGLPSDRFSAERTGGSVSTLTIQRTQQEDSAVYLCASSLAGAWAGNNNEQFFGPGTRLTVL.

The V and J genes are TRBV20-1 and TRBJ2-3; D ambiguous. This CDR3 comprises 15 residues. Germline lookup yields CDR1 DFQATT and CDR2 SNEGSKA (reference sequence). Between the trimmed V and J ends, which lost 0 bases and 0 bases, there was a span of 10 bases. The CDR3 DNA sequence: TGCAGTGCTAGAGATAGCAGTAGGAGCACAGATACGCAGTATTTT. Amino acids: CSARDSSRSTDTQYF.

There are many counts of this clonotype. Compared with germline, one end of the junction differs, possibly owing to a read error. J is TRBJ2-7 and V is TRBV13, with 9 bases lining up with TRBD2. Germline CDR1 is PRHDT and CDR2 is FYEKMQ (reference sequence). The CDR3 runs 15 residues. CDR3 nucleotides: TGTGCCAGCAGCTTAAAGGGTAGCGGGGGCTACCAGCAGTACTTC. It encodes CASSLKGSGGYQQYF.

Ten or more counts support this clonotype. The V gene is TRBV18, the J gene TRBJ2-1; 12 bases match TRBD1. The germline V gene has CDR1 KGHSH and CDR2 LQKENI. CDR3 length: 19 amino acids. V gave up 2 bases and J gave up 8 bases; unmatched junction bases: 16. CDR3 amino acids: CASSPRGKEGTGGVDEQFF. The CDR3 coding sequence is TGTGCCAGCTCACCAAGGGGTAAAGAAGGGACAGGGGGCGTTGATGAGCAGTTCTTC.

CDR3 DNA: TGTGCCAGCAGTCAGGCCGGCGGGGATCAGCCCCAGCATTTT. Its translation: CASSQAGGDQPQHF. The J gene is TRBJ1-5, the V gene TRBV6-1; D unresolved. V was pared by 5 bases and J by 5 bases, with 13 bases between. The V gene's germline CDR1 is MNHNS and CDR2 SASEGT. The CDR3 extends over 14 amino acids.

This clonotype was picked up a small number of times. V gene TRBV30 combines with J gene TRBJ2-7, with no clear D. Germline CDR1 reads GTSNPN; CDR2 reads SVGIG (reference sequence). This CDR3 spans 11 amino acids. The V gene lost 1 base and the J gene lost 3 bases, with 4 bases spanning the gap. CDR3 region: CAWSGVYEQYF. The DNA of the CDR3 is TGTGCCTGGAGTGGGGTCTACGAGCAGTACTTC.

The chain carries TRBV30 and TRBJ1-1; D is unclear. V lost 5 bases and J 3 bases, leaving 7 bases between the germline ends. CDR3 size: 11 residues. CDR1 and CDR2 from the germline V gene are GTSNPN and SVGIG (reference sequence). The CDR3 is CAWSWDTEAFF. CDR3 DNA: TGTGCCTGGTCTTGGGACACTGAAGCTTTCTTT.

This clonotype was detected many times. This chain joins TRBV6-5 and TRBJ1-2; D is perhaps TRBD1 (6 bases). The germline CDR1 and CDR2 sequences are MNHEY and SVGAGI. This CDR3 has 15 amino acids. The germline V and J ends were trimmed by 5 bases and 0 bases, with 13 bases remaining between them. DNA of the CDR3: TGTGCCAGCAGTCAGGCGCAGGGGTCTAACTATGGCTACACCTTC. This encodes CASSQAQGSNYGYTF.

This clonotype appeared many times. The rearrangement uses TRBV18 and TRBJ2-1; 8 nucleotides agree with TRBD2. The V and J ends lost 4 bases and 10 bases, in that order; junction bases with no gene match: 9. Germline loops: CDR1 KGHSH, CDR2 LQKENI. The CDR3 covers 14 residues. The CDR3 DNA is TGTGCCAGCTCACTTCATAGCGGGGAGATCGAGCAGTTCTTC. Translated: CASSLHSGEIEQFF.

The rearrangement uses TRBV6-2 or TRBV6-3 and TRBJ2-1, with 8 bases fitting TRBD1. The CDR3 length is 15 residues. The germline CDR1 and CDR2 sequences are MNHEY and SVGEGT. V lost 4 bases to trimming and J lost 0 bases; unmatched junction nucleotides: 2. CDR3 in amino acids: CASSSTGASYNEQFF. As DNA, the CDR3 is TGTGCCAGCAGTTCGACAGGGGCCTCCTACAATGAGCAGTTCTTC.